One and the same sample provided the 27 T cell receptor beta chains below, sequenced in a study of blood T cell repertoires in COVID-19 (dated by TCRdb to 2018 to 2021). Library generation was performed with the immunoSEQ multiplex PCR assay. TCRdb provides this immuneACCESS table in a form limited to in-frame rearrangements. Some clones are lacking; in checked studies, under half of them reflect an unresolved V gene, and why the rest are absent is not known. Present in this sample are about 84,000 clones, 83% of which were seen just once. The ten largest clones capture 25% to 30% of the sample. The sequencing input was peripheral blood. The receptors come from a woman of 80 years or more with acute or convalescent COVID-19.

The chain carries TRBV12-5 and TRBJ2-1; 7 nucleotides align to TRBD2. Germline CDR1 is LGHNT and CDR2 is FRNRAP. V lost 3 bases to trimming and J lost 7 bases; unmatched junction nucleotides: 3. The CDR3 spans 13 residues. Here the CDR3 reads CASGLGTTNEQFF. For the CDR3, the DNA is TGTGCTAGTGGTTTAGGGACTACAAATGAGCAGTTCTTC.

DNA for the CDR3: TGCGCCAGCAGCCTGGACGGGGGAGAGGGCTACAATGAGCAGTTCTTC. This encodes CASSLDGGEGYNEQFF. V and J are TRBV5-1 and TRBJ2-1; D possibly corresponds to TRBD2 (6 bases). The CDR3 totals 16 residues. Trimming left V 4 bases short and J 3 bases short, with 17 bases between. Germline V gene data show CDR1 as SGHRS and CDR2 as YFSETQ.

The V gene is TRBV7-2, the J gene TRBJ1-1; 7 positions agree with TRBD1. The V segment lost 0 bases and the J segment 7 bases; nucleotides outside the gene matches: 2. The germline V gene encodes CDR1 SGHTA and CDR2 FQGNSA. The CDR3 loop spans 13 amino acids. DNA of the CDR3: TGTGCCAGCAGCTTAGCGCGGGACAGTGAAGCTTTCTTT. Translated, it gives CASSLARDSEAFF.

V usage is TRBV19 and J usage is TRBJ1-2; 9 nucleotides agree with TRBD1. This CDR3 has 13 residues. The V segment lost 0 bases and the J segment 10 bases; nucleotides outside the gene matches: 3. Germline loops: CDR1 LNHDA, CDR2 SQIVND (reference sequence). The CDR3 DNA follows: TGTGCCAGTAGTATAGAGGGACAGGGTGCCTACACCTTC. It specifies CASSIEGQGAYTF.

The chain is built from TRBV4-3 and TRBJ1-1; 9 positions match TRBD1. Looked up from germline, CDR1 is LGHNA and CDR2 is YSLEER. There are 14 residues in the CDR3. V dropped 4 bases and J dropped 2; count of bases not matched to a gene: 2. The CDR3 coding sequence is TGCGCCAGCAGCCCGGGACAGGGAAACACTGAAGCTTTCTTT. Its translation is CASSPGQGNTEAFF.

The CDR3 coding sequence is TGCGCCAGCAGCTTCGGGACTAGCGGGAGTACAGATACGCAGTATTTT. Translated, it gives CASSFGTSGSTDTQYF. V is TRBV5-1 and J is TRBJ2-3; TRBD2 aligns across 14 bases. The CDR3 consists of 16 residues. Losses at the gene ends were 2 bases for V and 3 bases for J; bases not matched to a gene: 2. CDR1 is SGHRS, CDR2 YFSETQ, per germline. Variable domain in full (rest from reference TRBV5-1 and TRBJ2-3): KAGVTQTPRYLIKTRGQQVTLSCSPISGHRSVSWYQQTPGQGLQFLFEYFSETQRNKGNFPGRFSGRQFSNSRSEMNVSTLELGDSALYLCASSFGTSGSTDTQYFGPGTRLTVL.

This chain's CDR3 is CASSIDRNYGYTF. The DNA for the CDR3 is TGTGCCAGTAGTATTGATAGAAACTATGGCTACACCTTC. This rearrangement joins TRBV19 to TRBJ1-2; D gene unclear. The CDR3 totals 13 residues. Germline V CDR1 and CDR2: LNHDA, SQIVND (reference sequence). Trimming cost V 3 bases and J 2 bases, with 7 bases left between them.

The V and J genes are TRBV18 and TRBJ1-1; D unresolved. Germline V gene sequence: CDR1 KGHSH, CDR2 LQKENI. V was cut by 4 bases and J by 9 bases, with 24 bases left in between. The CDR3 loop spans 16 amino acids. In DNA form, the CDR3 reads TGTGCCAGCTCACGTTCCCTACTGCTCACCTCACTGAAAGCTTTCTTT. It specifies CASSRSLLLTSLKAFF.

The rearrangement joins TRBV4-1 to TRBJ2-3, with 14 bases identical to TRBD2. The CDR3 is 15 residues long. Germline CDR1 reads MGHRA; CDR2 reads YSYEKL. V lost 8 bases and J lost 10; bases outside the gene matches: 11. This CDR3 is CASGGGTSGSVAQYF. In DNA form, the CDR3 reads TGCGCCAGCGGCGGGGGGACTAGCGGGAGCGTAGCGCAGTATTTT.

The V gene is TRBV20-1, the J gene TRBJ2-3; perhaps TRBD1 as D (5 bases). The germline V gene has CDR1 DFQATT and CDR2 SNEGSKA (reference sequence). The germline V and J ends were trimmed by 3 bases and 0 bases, with 10 bases remaining between them. The CDR3 runs 14 residues. In nucleotides, the CDR3 is TGCAGTGCTAGTTGGCAGGGAAGCACAGATACGCAGTATTTT. This translates into CSASWQGSTDTQYF.

Only a few counts were recorded for this clone. The CDR3 here is CATSLNTGELFF. The CDR3 DNA follows: TGTGCCACCAGTCTTAACACCGGGGAGCTGTTTTTT. The V gene is TRBV24-1, the J gene TRBJ2-2; D call uncertain. From germline, CDR1 is KGHDR and CDR2 SFDVKD. The length of the CDR3 is 12 residues. The germline V and J ends were trimmed by 6 bases and 2 bases, with 3 bases remaining between them.

V gene TRBV2 combines with J gene TRBJ2-7; no reliable D call. Deletions cut 6 bases from V and 3 bases from J, with 9 bases between. The CDR3 is 12 amino acids. CDR1 is SNHLY and CDR2 is FYNNEI in the germline V gene. CDR3 amino acids: CASSNQIYEQYF. The DNA of the CDR3 is TGTGCCAGCAGCAACCAGATCTACGAGCAGTACTTC.

This clone has only one observation. V usage is TRBV14 and J usage is TRBJ2-1; 8 bases map to TRBD1. Trimming removed 0 bases from V and 7 bases from J; junction bases left unmatched: 5. In germline, CDR1 is SGHDN, CDR2 FVKESK. The CDR3 has 15 residues. CDR3 sequence reads: CASSQDRGQVNEQFF. CDR3 DNA: TGTGCCAGCAGCCAAGACAGGGGGCAGGTGAATGAGCAGTTCTTC.

The CDR3 sequence: CASSLQGRETQYF. The CDR3 DNA reads as TGTGCCAGCAGCCTACAGGGGCGGGAGACCCAGTACTTC. The gene calls are TRBV11-2 and TRBJ2-5; 7 nucleotides align to TRBD1. V lost 5 bases, J lost 5 bases, and 5 bases stayed unmatched. In germline, CDR1 is SGHAT, CDR2 FQNNGV. The CDR3 totals 13 residues.

V gene TRBV27 combines with J gene TRBJ1-5; D is perhaps TRBD1 (6 bases). CDR3 size: 12 residues. Trimming left V 6 bases short and J 6 bases short, with 9 bases between. CDR1 and CDR2 from the germline V gene are MNHEY and SMNVEV (reference sequence). This chain's CDR3 is CASRRGSQPQHF. DNA for the CDR3: TGTGCCAGCAGAAGGGGGAGTCAGCCCCAGCATTTT.

This chain connects TRBV5-1 to TRBJ1-1; 9 bases align to TRBD1. Germline V gene lookup returns CDR1 SGHRS and CDR2 YFSETQ. This CDR3 is 15 amino acids long. Germline trimming cut 0 bases from V and 3 bases from J; bases unmatched to any gene: 3. CDR3 coding DNA: TGCGCCAGCAGCTTGGACAGGGGGCGCGACACTGAAGCTTTCTTT. It encodes CASSLDRGRDTEAFF. Full variable domain (outside the CDR3, taken from reference TRBV5-1 and TRBJ1-1): KAGVTQTPRYLIKTRGQQVTLSCSPISGHRSVSWYQQTPGQGLQFLFEYFSETQRNKGNFPGRFSGRQFSNSRSEMNVSTLELGDSALYLCASSLDRGRDTEAFFGQGTRLTVV.

CDR3 region: CSVEGQGGNEQFF. CDR3 nucleotide sequence: TGCAGCGTTGAGGGGCAGGGGGGAAATGAGCAGTTCTTC. The V gene is TRBV29-1, the J gene TRBJ2-1; maybe TRBD1 (7 bases). Trimming left V 3 bases short and J 7 bases short, with 13 bases between. The CDR3 covers 13 residues. CDR1 and CDR2 from the germline V gene are SQVTM and ANQGSEA.

This clone was seen only a few times. V usage is TRBV24-1 and J usage is TRBJ1-5; 7 bases map to TRBD1. The V gene's germline CDR1 is KGHDR and CDR2 SFDVKD. Trimming at V came to 5 bases and at J to 7 bases, leaving 4 bases not matched to a gene. The CDR3 consists of 13 residues. This chain's CDR3 is CATSGYRGQPQHF. The DNA of the CDR3 is TGTGCCACCAGTGGATACAGGGGACAGCCCCAGCATTTT.

V is TRBV18 and J is TRBJ1-6, with unresolved D. Germline-derived CDR1 and CDR2 are KGHSH and LQKENI. The V end was cut by 6 bases, the J end by 6 bases, with 18 bases between. The CDR3 extends over 16 amino acids. Here the CDR3 reads CASSSSATVANSPLHF. For the CDR3, the DNA is TGTGCCAGCTCCTCCTCCGCTACAGTTGCTAATTCACCCCTCCACTTT.

This clone occurred once. The chain carries TRBV5-5 and TRBJ2-2; D is possibly TRBD1 (6 bases). The V end lost 4 bases, the J end lost 1 base, and 8 bases lay between the germline ends. Germline lookup yields CDR1 SGHKS and CDR2 YYEKEE (reference sequence). CDR3 length: 14 residues. CDR3 DNA: TGTGCCAGCAGCCTGACAGGGAACACCGGGGAGCTGTTTTTT. Translating it yields CASSLTGNTGELFF.

The chain has TRBV9 and TRBJ1-4; possibly TRBD1 for D (6 bases). CDR1 is SGDLS, CDR2 YYNGEE, per germline. The length of the CDR3 is 14 residues. Trimming cost V 0 bases and J 8 bases, with 11 bases left between them. CDR3 protein: CASSVAGVGEKLFF. CDR3 nucleotides: TGTGCCAGCAGCGTAGCAGGGGTAGGGGAAAAACTGTTTTTT.

The chain uses TRBV28 and TRBJ2-1; TRBD2 aligns across 7 bases. The CDR3 extends over 14 amino acids. V was pared by 5 bases and J by 7 bases, with 8 bases of the junction left unmatched. Germline V gene lookup returns CDR1 MDHEN and CDR2 SYDVKM. CDR3: CASSTGGALNEQFF. The CDR3, as DNA: TGTGCCAGCAGTACGGGAGGTGCCCTTAATGAGCAGTTCTTC.

The chain carries TRBV6-5 and TRBJ2-7; the match to TRBD2 covers 9 bases. In germline, CDR1 is MNHEY, CDR2 SVGAGI. V lost 2 bases, J lost 2 bases, and 7 bases stayed unmatched. The CDR3 runs 16 residues. DNA of the CDR3: TGTGCCAGCAGTTACGCACTGGGACTAGCTGCCTACGAGCAGTACTTC. Translation: CASSYALGLAAYEQYF.

V gene TRBV2 combines with J gene TRBJ1-3; 8 bases match TRBD1. Trimming cost V 6 bases and J 4 bases; bases outside gene matches: 5. The CDR3 covers 14 residues. Germline V gene sequence: CDR1 SNHLY, CDR2 FYNNEI. CDR3 residues: CASRAGQGGNTIYF. CDR3 sequence (DNA): TGTGCCAGCAGGGCCGGACAGGGAGGAAACACCATATATTTT.

CDR3 loop: CASSFHRGADQETQYF. DNA for the CDR3: TGTGCCAGCAGCTTTCACAGGGGCGCGGACCAAGAGACCCAGTACTTC. The rearrangement links TRBV5-4 to TRBJ2-5; 7 nucleotides agree with TRBD1. V lost 2 bases and J lost 0; bases outside the gene matches: 7. The CDR3 extends over 16 amino acids. Germline V gene lookup returns CDR1 SGHNT and CDR2 YYREEE (reference sequence).

The V and J genes are TRBV7-2 and TRBJ2-2; 9 bases map to TRBD1. V shed 5 bases and J 7 bases; nucleotides not matched to a gene: 11. The germline V gene encodes CDR1 SGHTA and CDR2 FQGNSA. The CDR3 has 16 amino acids. CDR3 bases: TGTGCCAGCAGCCTAAACGGACAGGGGTTAGGCGGGGAGCTGTTTTTT. Its translation is CASSLNGQGLGGELFF.

The J gene is TRBJ2-7, the V gene TRBV5-6; weak D call: TRBD1 (6 bases). Germline V gene sequence: CDR1 SGHDT, CDR2 YYEEEE. V was clipped by 4 bases and J by 5 bases, with 19 bases between them. This CDR3 region has 15 residues. The CDR3 bases are TGTGCCAGCAGCGTACAGGGAAATCGGCGGGACGAGCAGTACTTC. Its translation: CASSVQGNRRDEQYF.